This T cell receptor beta chain stems from a study of T-cell memory formation after mild COVID-19. This clonotype has ten or more counts. As yet, its antigen is unknown. V was clipped by 3 bases and J by 2 bases, with 13 bases between them. From germline, CDR1 is MNHEY and CDR2 SMNVEV (reference sequence). The CDR3 extends over 15 amino acids. General study points: Clones contracting over day 15 to 85 were CD4/CD8 balanced, with later expanders leaning CD4+.

TCRdb used MiXCR to reprocess the 5' RACE reads, holding one entry per CDR3 protein. This table has just over 350,000 distinct CDR3 sequences, 13% to 15% appearing once. The origin of this receptor is a man younger than 30 who had mild COVID-19 (a few samples of this study predate the infection). Cell type and time point are not known. The sequenced sample was PBMCs or a T cell subset sorted from them (not recorded which). This sequence joins TRBV27 and TRBJ2-5; D is perhaps TRBD1 (5 bases). The CDR3 coding sequence is TGTGCCAGCAGTTTCGGCCAGGGCCAACAAGAGACCCAGTACTTC. This gives the protein CASSFGQGQQETQYF.